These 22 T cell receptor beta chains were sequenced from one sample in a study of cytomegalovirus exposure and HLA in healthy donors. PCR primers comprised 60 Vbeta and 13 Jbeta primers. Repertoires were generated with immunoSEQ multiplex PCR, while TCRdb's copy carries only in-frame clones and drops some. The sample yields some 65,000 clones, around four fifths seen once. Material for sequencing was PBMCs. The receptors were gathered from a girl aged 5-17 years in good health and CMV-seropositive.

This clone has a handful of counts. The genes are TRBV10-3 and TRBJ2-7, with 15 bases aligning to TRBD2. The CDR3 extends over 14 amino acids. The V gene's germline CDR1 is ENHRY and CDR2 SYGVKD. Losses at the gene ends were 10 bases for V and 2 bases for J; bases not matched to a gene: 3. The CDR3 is CATGLAGGPYEQYF. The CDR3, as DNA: TGTGCCACCGGACTAGCGGGAGGGCCCTACGAGCAGTACTTC.

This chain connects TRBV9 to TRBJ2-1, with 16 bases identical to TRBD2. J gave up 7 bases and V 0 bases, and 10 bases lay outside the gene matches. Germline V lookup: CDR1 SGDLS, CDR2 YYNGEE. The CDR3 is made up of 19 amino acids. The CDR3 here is CASSVGGTSGRGRENEQFF. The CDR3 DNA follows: TGTGCCAGCAGCGTAGGAGGGACTAGCGGGAGGGGAAGGGAGAATGAGCAGTTCTTC.

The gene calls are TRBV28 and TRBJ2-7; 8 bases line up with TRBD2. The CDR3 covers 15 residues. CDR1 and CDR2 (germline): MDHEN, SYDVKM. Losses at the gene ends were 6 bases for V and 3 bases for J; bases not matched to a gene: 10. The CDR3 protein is CASSYSSGSYYEQYF. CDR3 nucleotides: TGTGCCAGCAGCTATTCGAGCGGGAGCTACTACGAGCAGTACTTC.

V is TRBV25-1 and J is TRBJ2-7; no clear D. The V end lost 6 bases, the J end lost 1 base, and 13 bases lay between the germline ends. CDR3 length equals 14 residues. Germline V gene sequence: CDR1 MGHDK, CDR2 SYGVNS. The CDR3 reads CASSRAGTSYEQYF. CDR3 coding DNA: TGTGCCAGCAGCCGAGCAGGCACTTCCTACGAGCAGTACTTC.

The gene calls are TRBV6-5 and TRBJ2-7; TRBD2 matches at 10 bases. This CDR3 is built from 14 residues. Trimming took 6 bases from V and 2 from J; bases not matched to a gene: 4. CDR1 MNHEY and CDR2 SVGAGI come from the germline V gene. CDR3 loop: CASSFTSGAYEQYF. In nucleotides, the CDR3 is TGTGCCAGCAGCTTTACTAGCGGGGCCTACGAGCAGTACTTC.

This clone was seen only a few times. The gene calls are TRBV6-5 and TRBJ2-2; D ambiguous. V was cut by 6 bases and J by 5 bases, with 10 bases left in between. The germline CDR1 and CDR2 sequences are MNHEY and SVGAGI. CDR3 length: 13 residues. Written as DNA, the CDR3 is TGTGCCAGCAGCCCAGGCCCAACCGGGGAGCTGTTTTTT. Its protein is CASSPGPTGELFF.

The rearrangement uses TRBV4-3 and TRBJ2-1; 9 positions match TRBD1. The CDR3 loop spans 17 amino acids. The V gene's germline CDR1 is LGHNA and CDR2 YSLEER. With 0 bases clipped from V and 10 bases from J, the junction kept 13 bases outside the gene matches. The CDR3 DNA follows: TGCGCCAGCAGCCAAGATTGGGTAGGGACAGGGATTAACGAGCAGTTCTTC. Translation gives CASSQDWVGTGINEQFF.

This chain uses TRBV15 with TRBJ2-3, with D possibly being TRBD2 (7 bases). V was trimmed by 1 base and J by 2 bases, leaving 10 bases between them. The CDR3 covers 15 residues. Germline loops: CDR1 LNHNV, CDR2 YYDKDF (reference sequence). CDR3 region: CATSRVGGATDTQYF. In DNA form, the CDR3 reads TGTGCCACCAGCAGAGTAGGGGGGGCCACAGATACGCAGTATTTT.

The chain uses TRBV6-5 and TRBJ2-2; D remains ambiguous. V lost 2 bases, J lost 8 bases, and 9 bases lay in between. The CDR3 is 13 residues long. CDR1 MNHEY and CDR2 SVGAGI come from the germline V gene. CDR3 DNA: TGTGCCAGCAGTTACACAAAACAGGGGGAGCTGTTTTTT. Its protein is CASSYTKQGELFF.

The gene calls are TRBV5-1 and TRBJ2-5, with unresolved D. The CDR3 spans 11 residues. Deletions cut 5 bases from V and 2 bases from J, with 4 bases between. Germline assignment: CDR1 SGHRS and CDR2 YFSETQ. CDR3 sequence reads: CASRYQETQYF. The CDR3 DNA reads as TGCGCCAGCAGGTATCAAGAGACCCAGTACTTC.

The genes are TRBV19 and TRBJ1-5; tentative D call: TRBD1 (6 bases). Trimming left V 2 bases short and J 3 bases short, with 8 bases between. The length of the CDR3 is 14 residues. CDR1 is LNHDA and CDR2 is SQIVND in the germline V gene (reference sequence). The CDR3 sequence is CASSITGINQPQHF. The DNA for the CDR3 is TGTGCCAGTAGTATAACAGGGATCAATCAGCCCCAGCATTTT.

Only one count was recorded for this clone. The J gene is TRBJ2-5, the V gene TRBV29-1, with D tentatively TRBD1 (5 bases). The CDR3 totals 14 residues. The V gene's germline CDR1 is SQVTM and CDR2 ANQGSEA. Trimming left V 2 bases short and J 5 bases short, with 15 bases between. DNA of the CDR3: TGCAGCGTTGAAACAGGCTACAACGACGAGACCCAGTACTTC. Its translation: CSVETGYNDETQYF.

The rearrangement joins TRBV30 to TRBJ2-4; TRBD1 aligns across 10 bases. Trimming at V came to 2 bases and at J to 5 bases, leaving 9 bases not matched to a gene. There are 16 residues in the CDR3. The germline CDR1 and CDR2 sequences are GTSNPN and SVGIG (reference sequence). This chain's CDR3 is CAWSRALGTGENIQYF. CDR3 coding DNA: TGTGCCTGGAGTAGAGCCCTCGGGACAGGGGAAAACATTCAGTACTTC.

DNA for the CDR3: TGTGCCAGCAGTTACGGGCAGGGGGCCGGGGAGCTGTTTTTT. This translates into CASSYGQGAGELFF. The J gene is TRBJ2-2, the V gene TRBV6-5; TRBD1 agrees at 7 bases. The CDR3 sequence is 14 residues long. Trimming cost V 2 bases and J 6 bases; bases outside gene matches: 3. CDR1 and CDR2 from the germline V gene are MNHEY and SVGAGI.

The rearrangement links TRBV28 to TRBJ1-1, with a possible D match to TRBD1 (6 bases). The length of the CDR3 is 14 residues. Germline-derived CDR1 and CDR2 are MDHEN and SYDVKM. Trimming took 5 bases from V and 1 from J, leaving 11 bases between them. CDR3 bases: TGTGCCAGCAGTCTCGGACAGAAGAACACTGAAGCTTTCTTT. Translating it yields CASSLGQKNTEAFF.

CDR3 coding DNA: TGCAGTGCTAGAGGGGACAGGGGAGCGTATTTT. The encoded protein is CSARGDRGAYF. The chain uses TRBV20-1 and TRBJ2-3; 10 nucleotides line up with TRBD1. Trimming at V came to 1 base and at J to 14 bases, leaving 3 bases not matched to a gene. This CDR3 region has 11 residues. The germline CDR1 and CDR2 sequences are DFQATT and SNEGSKA (reference sequence).

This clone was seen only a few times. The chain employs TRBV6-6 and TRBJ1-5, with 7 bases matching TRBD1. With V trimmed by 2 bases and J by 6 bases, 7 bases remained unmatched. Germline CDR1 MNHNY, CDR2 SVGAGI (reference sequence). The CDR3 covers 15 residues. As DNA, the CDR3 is TGTGCCAGCAGTTACGGGGACAGACTAGTTCAGCCCCAGCATTTT. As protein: CASSYGDRLVQPQHF.

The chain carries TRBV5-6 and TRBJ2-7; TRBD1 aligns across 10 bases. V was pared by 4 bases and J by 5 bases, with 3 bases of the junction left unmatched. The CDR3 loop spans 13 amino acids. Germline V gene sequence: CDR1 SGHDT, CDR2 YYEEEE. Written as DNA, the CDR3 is TGTGCCAGCAGCCGGGACAGGGGCCACGAGCAGTACTTC. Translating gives CASSRDRGHEQYF.

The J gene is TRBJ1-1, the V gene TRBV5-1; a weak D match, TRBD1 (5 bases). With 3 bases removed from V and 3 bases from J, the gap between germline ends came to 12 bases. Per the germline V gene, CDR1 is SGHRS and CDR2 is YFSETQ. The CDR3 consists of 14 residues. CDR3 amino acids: CASSSGGRDTEAFF. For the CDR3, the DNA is TGCGCCAGCAGCTCTGGGGGGAGGGACACTGAAGCTTTCTTT.

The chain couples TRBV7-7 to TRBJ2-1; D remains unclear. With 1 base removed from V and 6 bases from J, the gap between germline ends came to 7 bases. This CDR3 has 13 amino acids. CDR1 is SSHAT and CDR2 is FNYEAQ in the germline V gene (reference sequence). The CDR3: CASSLDSFNEQFF. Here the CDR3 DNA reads TGTGCCAGCAGCTTAGACAGTTTCAATGAGCAGTTCTTC.

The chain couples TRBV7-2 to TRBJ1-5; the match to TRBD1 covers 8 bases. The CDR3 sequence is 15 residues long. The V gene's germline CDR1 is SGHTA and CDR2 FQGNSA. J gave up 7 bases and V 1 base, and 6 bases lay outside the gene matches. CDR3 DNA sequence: TGTGCCAGCAGCTTAGGCGGGACAGGAACGCAGCCCCAGCATTTT. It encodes CASSLGGTGTQPQHF.

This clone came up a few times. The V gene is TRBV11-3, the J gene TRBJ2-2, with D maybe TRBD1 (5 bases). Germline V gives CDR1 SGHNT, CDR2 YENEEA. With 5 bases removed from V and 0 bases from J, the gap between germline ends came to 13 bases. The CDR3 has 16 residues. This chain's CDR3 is CASSRQGNANTGELFF. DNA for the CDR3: TGTGCCAGCAGCCGCCAGGGAAACGCGAACACCGGGGAGCTGTTTTTT.